The rows below give T cell receptor beta chains drawn from one sample of a study of shared clonotypes between healthy human individuals. Clones were sequenced by immunoSEQ multiplex PCR, and TCRdb holds only the in-frame ones, with some missing. This table has about 2.1 million clones, roughly 95% appearing once. Sequenced input: naive CD8+ T cells from PBMCs. These receptors came from a man aged 18 to 29 in good health. Some clones in this sample may be carry-over from other donors' samples. The CDR3 runs from the conserved cysteine through the conserved F or W. Fields, in order: J gene, V gene, clone size, D gene, CDR3 DNA, CDR3 protein. The D gene is left open where the match is weak. Part of the rows lack a size; the others show once, few, many or a class for expanded clones.

J gene: TRBJ2-1; V gene: TRBV19; clone size: .; D gene: .; CDR3 DNA: TGTGCCAGTAGTATAAAAGGGGAGGTCTACAATGAGCAGTTCTTC; CDR3 protein: CASSIKGEVYNEQFF
J gene: TRBJ2-2; V gene: TRBV9; clone size: .; D gene: .; CDR3 DNA: TGTGCCAGCAGCGTAGTGGAGGCCGGGGAGCTGTTTTTT; CDR3 protein: CASSVVEAGELFF
J gene: TRBJ2-7; V gene: TRBV4-2; clone size: .; D gene: .; CDR3 DNA: TGTGCCAGCAGCCAAGGGGGGCCCTACGAGCAGTACTTC; CDR3 protein: CASSQGGPYEQYF
J gene: TRBJ2-7; V gene: TRBV6-6; clone size: .; D gene: TRBD2; CDR3 DNA: TGTGCCAGCAGTTACGGGACTAGCGGGAGCCGGCGCGAGCAGTACTTC; CDR3 protein: CASSYGTSGSRREQYF
J gene: TRBJ2-7; V gene: TRBV4-3; clone size: .; D gene: TRBD2; CDR3 DNA: TGCGCCAGCAGTAGCGGTAGACTAGCGGAGATCTACGAGCAGTACTTC; CDR3 protein: CASSSGRLAEIYEQYF
J gene: TRBJ2-7; V gene: TRBV27; clone size: .; D gene: .; CDR3 DNA: TGTGCCAGCAGTTTATCGATGGCCAGGACCTACGAGCAGTACTTC; CDR3 protein: CASSLSMARTYEQYF
J gene: TRBJ1-5; V gene: TRBV27; clone size: .; D gene: TRBD1; CDR3 DNA: TGTGCCAGCAGTTTCGTAGGGGGCCTCGGCAATCAGCCCCAGCATTTT; CDR3 protein: CASSFVGGLGNQPQHF
J gene: TRBJ2-7; V gene: TRBV6-6; clone size: .; D gene: TRBD1; CDR3 DNA: TGTGCCAGCAGCCTGGACAGGGCTGCGGAGCAGTACTTC; CDR3 protein: CASSLDRAAEQYF
J gene: TRBJ2-5; V gene: TRBV21-1; clone size: once; D gene: .; CDR3 DNA: TGTGCCAGGAATAATGGGACTAGCGGAAACCAAGAGACCCAGTACTTC; CDR3 protein: CARNNGTSGNQETQYF
J gene: TRBJ2-7; V gene: TRBV20-1; clone size: .; D gene: .; CDR3 DNA: TGCAGTGCTAGATCCTCAGGGGAGCAGTACTTC; CDR3 protein: CSARSSGEQYF
J gene: TRBJ2-1; V gene: TRBV27; clone size: .; D gene: TRBD2; CDR3 DNA: TGTGCCAGCTGGGGGGGAATGGTGGATGAGCAGTTCTTC; CDR3 protein: CASWGGMVDEQFF
J gene: TRBJ2-1; V gene: TRBV7-9; clone size: .; D gene: .; CDR3 DNA: TGTGCCAGCACGACGTTGACGCGCTCCTACAATGAGCAGTTCTTC; CDR3 protein: CASTTLTRSYNEQFF
J gene: TRBJ2-1; V gene: TRBV30; clone size: once; D gene: .; CDR3 DNA: TGTGCCTGGAGGAGGCGGCTATACAATGAGCAGTTCTTC; CDR3 protein: CAWRRRLYNEQFF
J gene: TRBJ2-2; V gene: TRBV6-1; clone size: few; D gene: .; CDR3 DNA: TGTGCCAGCAGGGAGACAACTTTTTTCCCCGGGGAGCTGTTTTTT; CDR3 protein: CASRETTFFPGELFF
J gene: TRBJ2-1; V gene: TRBV15; clone size: .; D gene: .; CDR3 DNA: TGTGCCACCAGCAGGGGGGGCAGTTCCCACAATGAGCAGTTCTTC; CDR3 protein: CATSRGGSSHNEQFF
J gene: TRBJ2-1; V gene: TRBV4-3; clone size: .; D gene: TRBD2; CDR3 DNA: TGCGCCAGCAGCCGCCTACTAGCGGCCAATGAGCAGTTCTTC; CDR3 protein: CASSRLLAANEQFF
J gene: TRBJ2-7; V gene: TRBV27; clone size: .; D gene: TRBD2; CDR3 DNA: TGTGCCAGCAGTCCCAGAATCGGGGGGAGCCCCTACGAGCAGTACTTC; CDR3 protein: CASSPRIGGSPYEQYF
J gene: TRBJ1-3; V gene: TRBV27; clone size: .; D gene: .; CDR3 DNA: TGTGCCAGCAGTTTATCGGCCTCTGGAAACACCATATATTTT; CDR3 protein: CASSLSASGNTIYF
J gene: TRBJ2-7; V gene: TRBV19; clone size: .; D gene: TRBD2; CDR3 DNA: TGTGCCAGTAGCCACGGGACTAGCGGGGCCTACGAGCAGTACTTC; CDR3 protein: CASSHGTSGAYEQYF
J gene: TRBJ1-2; V gene: TRBV2; clone size: .; D gene: .; CDR3 DNA: TGTGCCAGCAGTACCTTTATGGGGGACTATGGCTACACCTTC; CDR3 protein: CASSTFMGDYGYTF
J gene: TRBJ1-1; V gene: TRBV4-3; clone size: .; D gene: .; CDR3 DNA: TGCGCCAGCAGCCAAGATAGCAGTTTTGAAGCTTTCTTT; CDR3 protein: CASSQDSSFEAFF
J gene: TRBJ2-1; V gene: TRBV9; clone size: .; D gene: .; CDR3 DNA: TGTGCCAGCAGCGTTTCTGCCCATGAGCAGTTCTTC; CDR3 protein: CASSVSAHEQFF